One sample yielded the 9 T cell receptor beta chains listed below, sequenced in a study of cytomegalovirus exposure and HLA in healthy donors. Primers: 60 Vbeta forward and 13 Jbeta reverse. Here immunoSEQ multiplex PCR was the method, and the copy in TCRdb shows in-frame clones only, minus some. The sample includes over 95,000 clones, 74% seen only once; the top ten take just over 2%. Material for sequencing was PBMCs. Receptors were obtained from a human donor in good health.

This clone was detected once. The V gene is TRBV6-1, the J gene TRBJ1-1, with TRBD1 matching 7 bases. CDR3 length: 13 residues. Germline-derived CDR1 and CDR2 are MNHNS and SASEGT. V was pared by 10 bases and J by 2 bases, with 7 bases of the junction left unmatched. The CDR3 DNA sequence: TGTGCCACTCCGGGACAGTCAAACACTGAAGCTTTCTTT. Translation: CATPGQSNTEAFF.

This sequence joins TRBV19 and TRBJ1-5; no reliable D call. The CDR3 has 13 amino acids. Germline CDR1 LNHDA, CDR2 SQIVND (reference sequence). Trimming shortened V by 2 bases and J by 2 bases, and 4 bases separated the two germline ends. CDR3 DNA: TGTGCCAGTAGTATAACAGGCAATCAGCCCCAGCATTTT. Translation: CASSITGNQPQHF.

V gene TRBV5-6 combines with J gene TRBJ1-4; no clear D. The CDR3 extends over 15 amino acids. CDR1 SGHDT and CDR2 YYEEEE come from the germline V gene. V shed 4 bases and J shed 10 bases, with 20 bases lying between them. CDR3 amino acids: CASSHNRRERGKLFF. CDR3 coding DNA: TGTGCCAGCAGCCATAATAGGAGAGAGAGAGGAAAACTGTTTTTT.

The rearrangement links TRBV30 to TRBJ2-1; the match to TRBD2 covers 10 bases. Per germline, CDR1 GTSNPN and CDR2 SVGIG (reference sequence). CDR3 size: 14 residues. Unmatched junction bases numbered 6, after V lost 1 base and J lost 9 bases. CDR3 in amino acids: CAWSASGRASEQFF. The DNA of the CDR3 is TGTGCCTGGAGTGCCAGCGGGAGGGCGTCTGAGCAGTTCTTC.

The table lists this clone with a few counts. The CDR3 DNA is TGCGCCAGCAGCCAAAGATTGGCTAGCGGGAGGCACAATGAGCAGTTCTTC. It yields the protein CASSQRLASGRHNEQFF. The chain has TRBV4-1 and TRBJ2-1; TRBD2 aligns across 11 bases. The CDR3 totals 17 residues. Germline assignment: CDR1 MGHRA and CDR2 YSYEKL. V was pared by 2 bases and J by 5 bases, with 8 bases of the junction left unmatched.

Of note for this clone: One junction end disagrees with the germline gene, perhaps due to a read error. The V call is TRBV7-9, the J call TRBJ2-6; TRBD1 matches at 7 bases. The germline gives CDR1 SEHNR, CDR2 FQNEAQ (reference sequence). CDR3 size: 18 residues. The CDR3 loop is CSSSLQGVGSSGANVLTF. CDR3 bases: TGTTCCAGCAGCTTGCAGGGGGTGGGATCCTCTGGGGCCAACGTCCTGACTTTC.

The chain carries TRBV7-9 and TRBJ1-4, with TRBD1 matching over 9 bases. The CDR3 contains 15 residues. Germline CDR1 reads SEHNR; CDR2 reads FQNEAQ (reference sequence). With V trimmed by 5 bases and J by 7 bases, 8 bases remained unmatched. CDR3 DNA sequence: TGTGCCAGCAGCGTTGGTTCGGGACAGGGTGAAAAACTGTTTTTT. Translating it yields CASSVGSGQGEKLFF. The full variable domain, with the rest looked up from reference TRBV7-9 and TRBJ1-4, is DTGVSQNPRHKITKRGQNVTFRCDPISEHNRLYWYRQTLGQGPEFLTYFQNEAQLEKSRLLSDRFSAERPKGSFSTLEIQRTEQGDSAMYLCASSVGSGQGEKLFFGSGTQLSVL.

CDR3 DNA: TGTGCCAGCAGCCACTCGTTGAGCCGCAATGAGCAGTTCTTC. Translation: CASSHSLSRNEQFF. The rearrangement joins TRBV7-8 to TRBJ2-1; D not resolved. This CDR3 is 14 amino acids long. The V end lost 5 bases, the J end lost 6 bases, and 14 bases lay between the germline ends. Germline values: CDR1 SGHVS, CDR2 FQNEAQ.

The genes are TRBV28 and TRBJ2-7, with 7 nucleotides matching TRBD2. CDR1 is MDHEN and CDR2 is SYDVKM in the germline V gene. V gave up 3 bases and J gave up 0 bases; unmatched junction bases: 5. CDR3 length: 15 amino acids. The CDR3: CASSLGGSDSYEQYF. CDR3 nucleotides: TGTGCCAGCAGTTTGGGCGGGAGCGACTCCTACGAGCAGTACTTC. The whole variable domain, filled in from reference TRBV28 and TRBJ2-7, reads DVKVTQSSRYLVKRTGEKVFLECVQDMDHENMFWYRQDPGLGLRLIYFSYDVKMKEKGDIPEGYSVSREKKERFSLILESASTNQTSMYLCASSLGGSDSYEQYFGPGTRLTVT.